This T cell receptor (beta chain) appears in the sequencing data of a study of T cells in Graves' hyperthyroidism and ophthalmopathy. TCR beta CDR3 region amplification was performed from RNA transcripts. First-round RT-PCR targeting the TCR CDR3 was performed with the HTBI primer set. Via MiXCR, TCRdb re-called the multiplex PCR reads, giving one row per CDR3 protein. Among more than 300,000 distinct CDR3 sequences listed, roughly 15% were seen once. A patient was excluded if there was uncontrolled infection, other autoimmune disease, pregnancy or lactation. Of note for this clonotype: The junction shows a germline mismatch at one end, possibly a read error.

CDR1 is MDHEN, CDR2 SYDVKM, per germline. This CDR3 comprises 12 residues. The receptor's source is a woman in her twenties or thirties with Graves' hyperthyroidism that later progressed to Graves' ophthalmopathy. The sample comprised blood. This sequence joins TRBV28 and TRBJ1-2; no firm D call. CDR3 sequence (DNA): TGTGCCGCCCAAACAGCGACCTATGGCCACACCTTC. Translated: CAAQTATYGHTF.